These 6 T cell receptor beta chains were sequenced from one sample in a study of blood T cell repertoires in COVID-19. TCRdb's table, derived via immunoSEQ multiplex PCR, lists solely in-frame clones and lacks some. The sample carries about 180,000 clones, 80% to 90% recorded once. Sequencing input: peripheral blood. Receptors originate from a man aged 18 to 29 who had recovered from COVID-19.

Only a few counts were recorded for this clone. The chain links TRBV24-1 to TRBJ1-2, with 7 bases aligning to TRBD1. The V gene end was trimmed by 5 bases and the J gene end by 4 bases; junction bases not matched to a gene: 9. The CDR3 extends over 15 amino acids. Germline V gene sequence: CDR1 KGHDR, CDR2 SFDVKD. Here the CDR3 DNA reads TGTGCCACCAGTGTCGCCGGGACAGAGACCTATGGCTACACCTTC. Its translation is CATSVAGTETYGYTF.

This chain's CDR3 is CASSLDLAGVSGANVLTF. CDR3 coding DNA: TGTGCCAGCAGCTTAGATCTAGCGGGCGTCTCTGGGGCCAACGTCCTGACTTTC. This chain joins TRBV11-2 and TRBJ2-6; the match to TRBD2 covers 8 bases. CDR1 is SGHAT and CDR2 is FQNNGV in the germline V gene. J gave up 0 bases and V 0 bases, and 4 bases lay outside the gene matches. CDR3 length: 18 residues.

This chain links TRBV12-3 or TRBV12-4 with TRBJ2-7; D is unresolved. The V and J ends lost 6 bases and 4 bases respectively, with 13 bases between them. The CDR3 length is 13 residues. CDR3 protein: CASRLSGLYEQYF. DNA of the CDR3: TGTGCCAGCAGGCTCTCAGGTCTATACGAGCAGTACTTC.

The gene calls are TRBV5-6 and TRBJ2-5, with D possibly matching TRBD2 (6 bases). The V and J ends lost 1 base and 4 bases respectively, with 8 bases between them. Germline-derived CDR1 and CDR2 are SGHDT and YYEEEE. The CDR3 totals 13 residues. CDR3 sequence: CASSLTSPETQYF. The CDR3 DNA reads as TGTGCCAGCAGCTTGACTAGCCCAGAGACCCAGTACTTC.

The chain has TRBV20-1 and TRBJ1-1, with TRBD1 as a possible D gene (6 bases). Trimming removed 6 bases from V and 12 bases from J, with 17 bases in between. CDR3 length: 11 residues. Germline values: CDR1 DFQATT, CDR2 SNEGSKA (reference sequence). CDR3 sequence: CSAPPATGPFF. CDR3 nucleotide sequence: TGCAGTGCCCCCCCAGCGACAGGTCCTTTCTTT.

This rearrangement joins TRBV7-2 to TRBJ2-4, with D tentatively TRBD2 (5 bases). Trimming cost V 5 bases and J 1 base, with 18 bases left between them. The CDR3 has 17 residues. CDR1 and CDR2 from the germline V gene are SGHTA and FQGNSA. The CDR3 is CASSPPAGRVAKNIQYF. The CDR3 nucleotides read TGTGCCAGCAGCCCCCCCGCGGGCCGGGTGGCCAAAAACATTCAGTACTTC.